Sequencing of this T cell receptor beta chain was carried out in a study of blood T cell repertoires in COVID-19. Study at large: The United States, Italy and Spain supplied acute and convalescent COVID-19 samples. T cells, B-cell-depleted T cells, or PBMCs provided the cDNA or gDNA that served as material.

Original handling: Cell counts per sample came from amplifying reference gene primers. Measured with immunoSEQ multiplex PCR; TCRdb has only the in-frame clones, and not every one. V and J calls and clone size come straight from that table; D and trimming were deduced from the DNA. The sample has over 400,000 clones; roughly 85% are singletons. This CDR3 comprises 13 residues. J was trimmed by 5 bases and V by 5 bases; bases with no gene match: 6. Germline V gene sequence: CDR1 MGHDK, CDR2 SYGVNS. The rearrangement links TRBV25-1 to TRBJ2-7; 7 bases align to TRBD1. This clonotype was sampled from a human donor in a cohort sampled during active COVID-19. Sequenced material: peripheral blood. The CDR3 nucleotides read TGTGCCAGCAGTCGACAGGGAAGGGACGAGCAGTACTTC. Amino acids: CASSRQGRDEQYF.